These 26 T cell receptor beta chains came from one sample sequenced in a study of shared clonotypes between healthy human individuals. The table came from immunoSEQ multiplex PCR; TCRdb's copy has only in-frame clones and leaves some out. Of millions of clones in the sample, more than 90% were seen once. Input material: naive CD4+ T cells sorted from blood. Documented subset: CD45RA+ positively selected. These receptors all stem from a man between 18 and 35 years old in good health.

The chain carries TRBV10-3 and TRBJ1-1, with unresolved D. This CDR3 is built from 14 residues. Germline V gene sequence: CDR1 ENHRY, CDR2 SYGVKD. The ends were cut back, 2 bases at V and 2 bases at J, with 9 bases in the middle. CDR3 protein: CAISEAAANTEAFF. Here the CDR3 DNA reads TGTGCCATCAGTGAGGCGGCAGCTAACACTGAAGCTTTCTTT.

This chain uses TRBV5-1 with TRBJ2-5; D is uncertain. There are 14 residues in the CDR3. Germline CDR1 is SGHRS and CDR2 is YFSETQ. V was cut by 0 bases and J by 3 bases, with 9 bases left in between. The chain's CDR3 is CASSLEARKETQYF. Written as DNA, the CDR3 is TGCGCCAGCAGCTTGGAAGCGAGGAAAGAGACCCAGTACTTC.

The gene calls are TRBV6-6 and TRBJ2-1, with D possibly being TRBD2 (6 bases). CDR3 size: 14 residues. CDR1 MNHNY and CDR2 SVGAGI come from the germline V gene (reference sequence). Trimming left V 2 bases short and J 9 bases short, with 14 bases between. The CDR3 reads CASSYVPTRGEQFF. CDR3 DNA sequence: TGTGCCAGCAGTTACGTACCCACGCGGGGTGAGCAGTTCTTC.

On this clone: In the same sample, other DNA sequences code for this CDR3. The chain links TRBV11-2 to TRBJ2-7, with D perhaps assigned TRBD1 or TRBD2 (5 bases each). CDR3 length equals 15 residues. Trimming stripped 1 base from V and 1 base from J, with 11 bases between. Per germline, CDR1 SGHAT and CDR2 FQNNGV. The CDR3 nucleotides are TGTGCCAGCAGCTTAGGGGGGTCGGGGTCCTACGAGCAGTACTTC. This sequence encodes CASSLGGSGSYEQYF.

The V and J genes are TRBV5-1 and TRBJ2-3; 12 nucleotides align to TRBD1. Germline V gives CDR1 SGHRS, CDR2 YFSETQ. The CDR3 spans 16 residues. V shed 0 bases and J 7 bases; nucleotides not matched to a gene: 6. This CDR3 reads CASSLEGTGGGNTQYF. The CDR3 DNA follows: TGCGCCAGCAGCTTGGAGGGGACAGGGGGCGGAAATACGCAGTATTTT.

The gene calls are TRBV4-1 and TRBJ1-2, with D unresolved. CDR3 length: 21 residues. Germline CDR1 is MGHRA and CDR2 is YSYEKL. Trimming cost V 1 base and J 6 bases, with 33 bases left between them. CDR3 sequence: CASSQVMGFVALHLLGDGYTF. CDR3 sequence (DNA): TGCGCCAGCAGCCAAGTCATGGGCTTTGTAGCCCTCCACCTCCTTGGCGATGGCTACACCTTC.

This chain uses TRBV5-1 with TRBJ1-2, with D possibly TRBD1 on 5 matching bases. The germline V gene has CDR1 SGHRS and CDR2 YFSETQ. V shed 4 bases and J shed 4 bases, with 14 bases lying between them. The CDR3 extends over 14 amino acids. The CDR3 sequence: CASSASGAIYGYTF. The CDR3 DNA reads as TGCGCCAGCAGCGCTTCCGGGGCCATCTATGGCTACACCTTC.

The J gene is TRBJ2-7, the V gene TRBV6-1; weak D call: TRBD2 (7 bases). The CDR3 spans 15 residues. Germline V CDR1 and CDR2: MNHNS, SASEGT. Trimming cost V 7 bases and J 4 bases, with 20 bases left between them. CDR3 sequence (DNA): TGTGCCAGCACCCTAAAGGGGGGGCCCCCTTACGAGCAGTACTTC. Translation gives CASTLKGGPPYEQYF.

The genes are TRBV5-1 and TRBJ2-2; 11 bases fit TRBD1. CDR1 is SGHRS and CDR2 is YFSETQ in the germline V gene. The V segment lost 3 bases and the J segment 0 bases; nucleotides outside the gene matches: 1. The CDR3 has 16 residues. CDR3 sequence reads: CASSSDRGPNTGELFF. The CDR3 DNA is TGCGCCAGCAGCTCGGACAGGGGGCCGAACACCGGGGAGCTGTTTTTT. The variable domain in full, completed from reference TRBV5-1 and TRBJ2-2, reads KAGVTQTPRYLIKTRGQQVTLSCSPISGHRSVSWYQQTPGQGLQFLFEYFSETQRNKGNFPGRFSGRQFSNSRSEMNVSTLELGDSALYLCASSSDRGPNTGELFFGEGSRLTVL.

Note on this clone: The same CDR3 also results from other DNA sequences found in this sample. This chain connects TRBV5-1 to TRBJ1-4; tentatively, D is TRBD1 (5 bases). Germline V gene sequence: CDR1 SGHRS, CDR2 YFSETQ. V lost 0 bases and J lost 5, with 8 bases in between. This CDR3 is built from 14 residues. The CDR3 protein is CASSLEAGNEKLFF. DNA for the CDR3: TGCGCCAGCAGCTTGGAGGCAGGGAATGAAAAACTGTTTTTT.

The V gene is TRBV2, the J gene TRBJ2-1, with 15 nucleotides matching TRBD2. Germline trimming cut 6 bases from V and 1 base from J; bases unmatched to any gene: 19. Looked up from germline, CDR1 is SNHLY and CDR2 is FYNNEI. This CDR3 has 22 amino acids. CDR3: CASSQRVDRTSGRAISYNEQFF. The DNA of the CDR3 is TGTGCCAGCAGCCAAAGGGTAGATCGGACTAGCGGGAGGGCGATTTCCTACAATGAGCAGTTCTTC. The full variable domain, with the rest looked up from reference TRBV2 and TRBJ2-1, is EPEVTQTPSHQVTQMGQEVILRCVPISNHLYFYWYRQILGQKVEFLVSFYNNEISEKSEIFDDQFSVERPDGSNFTLKIRSTKLEDSAMYFCASSQRVDRTSGRAISYNEQFFGPGTRLTVL.

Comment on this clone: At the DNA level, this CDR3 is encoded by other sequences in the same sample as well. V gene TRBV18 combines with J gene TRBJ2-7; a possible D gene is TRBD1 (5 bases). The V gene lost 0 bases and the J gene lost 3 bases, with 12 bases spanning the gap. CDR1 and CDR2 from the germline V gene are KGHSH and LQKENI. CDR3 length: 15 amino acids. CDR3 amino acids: CASSPPSSGIYEQYF. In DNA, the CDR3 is TGTGCCAGCTCACCACCGTCCTCAGGGATCTACGAGCAGTACTTC.

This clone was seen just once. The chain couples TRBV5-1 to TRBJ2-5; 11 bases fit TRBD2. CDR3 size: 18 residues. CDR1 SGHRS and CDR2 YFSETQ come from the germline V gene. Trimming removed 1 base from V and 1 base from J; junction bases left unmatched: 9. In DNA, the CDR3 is TGCGCCAGCAGCTTGTCTGCAACTAGCGGGAGCGGCCAAGAGACCCAGTACTTC. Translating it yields CASSLSATSGSGQETQYF.

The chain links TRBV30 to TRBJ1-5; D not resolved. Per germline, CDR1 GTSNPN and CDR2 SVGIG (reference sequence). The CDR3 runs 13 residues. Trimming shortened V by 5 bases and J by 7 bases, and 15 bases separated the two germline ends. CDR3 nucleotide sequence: TGTGCCTGGCAGCCCGGGCACGGGCAGCCCCAGCATTTT. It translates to CAWQPGHGQPQHF.

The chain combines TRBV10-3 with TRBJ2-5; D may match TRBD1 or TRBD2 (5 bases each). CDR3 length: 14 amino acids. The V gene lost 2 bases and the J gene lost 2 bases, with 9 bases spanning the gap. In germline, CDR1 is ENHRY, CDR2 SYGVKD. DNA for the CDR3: TGTGCCATCAGTGAGCCGGGGCAGCAAGAGACCCAGTACTTC. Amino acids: CAISEPGQQETQYF.

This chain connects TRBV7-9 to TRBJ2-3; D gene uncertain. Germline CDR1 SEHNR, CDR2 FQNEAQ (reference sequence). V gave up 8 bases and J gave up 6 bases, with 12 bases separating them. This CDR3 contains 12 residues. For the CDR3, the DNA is TGTGCCAGCGGGTTAGGGTTCGATACGCAGTATTTT. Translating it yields CASGLGFDTQYF.

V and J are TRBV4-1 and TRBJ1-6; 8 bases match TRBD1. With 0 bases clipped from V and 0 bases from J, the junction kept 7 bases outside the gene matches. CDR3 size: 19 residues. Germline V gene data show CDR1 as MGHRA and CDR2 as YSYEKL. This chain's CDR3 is CASSQEGDRSSSYNSPLHF. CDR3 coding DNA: TGCGCCAGCAGCCAAGAAGGGGACAGGAGTAGCTCCTATAATTCACCCCTCCACTTT.

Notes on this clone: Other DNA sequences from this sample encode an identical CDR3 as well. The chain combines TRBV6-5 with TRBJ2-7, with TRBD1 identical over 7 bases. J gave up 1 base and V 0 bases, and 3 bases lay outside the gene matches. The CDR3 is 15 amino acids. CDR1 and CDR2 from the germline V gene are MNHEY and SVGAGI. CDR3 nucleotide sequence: TGTGCCAGCAGTTACTCAAGGGGGCCTTCCTACGAGCAGTACTTC. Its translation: CASSYSRGPSYEQYF.

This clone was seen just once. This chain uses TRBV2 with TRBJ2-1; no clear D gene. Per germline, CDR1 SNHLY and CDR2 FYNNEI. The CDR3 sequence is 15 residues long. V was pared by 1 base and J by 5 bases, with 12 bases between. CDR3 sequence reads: CASSEGAGIDNEQFF. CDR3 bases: TGTGCCAGCAGTGAAGGGGCAGGTATTGACAATGAGCAGTTCTTC.

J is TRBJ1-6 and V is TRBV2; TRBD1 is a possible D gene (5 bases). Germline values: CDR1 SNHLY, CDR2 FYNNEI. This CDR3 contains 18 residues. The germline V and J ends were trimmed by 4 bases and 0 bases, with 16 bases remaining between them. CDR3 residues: CASSGSDRSSSYNSPLHF. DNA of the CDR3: TGTGCCAGCAGTGGTTCCGACAGATCTAGCTCCTATAATTCACCCCTCCACTTT.

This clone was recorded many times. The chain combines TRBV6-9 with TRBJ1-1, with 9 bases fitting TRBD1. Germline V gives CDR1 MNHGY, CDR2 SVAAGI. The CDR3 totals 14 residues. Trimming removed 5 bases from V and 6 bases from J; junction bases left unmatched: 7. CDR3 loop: CASSRQGEKAEAFF. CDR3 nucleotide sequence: TGTGCCAGCAGTCGACAGGGGGAAAAGGCTGAAGCTTTCTTT.

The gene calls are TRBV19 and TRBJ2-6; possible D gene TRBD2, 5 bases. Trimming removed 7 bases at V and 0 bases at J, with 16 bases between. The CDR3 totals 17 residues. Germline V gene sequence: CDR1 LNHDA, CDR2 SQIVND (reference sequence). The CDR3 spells CASTPWPGNSGANVLTF. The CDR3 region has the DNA TGTGCCAGTACCCCATGGCCGGGGAACTCTGGGGCCAACGTCCTGACTTTC.

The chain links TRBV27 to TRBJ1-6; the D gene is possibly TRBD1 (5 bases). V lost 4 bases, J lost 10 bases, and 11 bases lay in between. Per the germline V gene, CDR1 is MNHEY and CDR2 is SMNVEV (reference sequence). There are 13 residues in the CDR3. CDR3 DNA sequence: TGTGCCAGCAGTTCGGGGGGAGTATCACCCCTCCACTTT. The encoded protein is CASSSGGVSPLHF.

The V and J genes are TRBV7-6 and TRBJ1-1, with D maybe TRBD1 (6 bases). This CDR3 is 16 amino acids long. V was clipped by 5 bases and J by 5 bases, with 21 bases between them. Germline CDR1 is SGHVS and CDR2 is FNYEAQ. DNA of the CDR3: TGTGCCAGCAGCGATCAAGCACAGGGAAGTGGGACTGAAGCTTTCTTT. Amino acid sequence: CASSDQAQGSGTEAFF.

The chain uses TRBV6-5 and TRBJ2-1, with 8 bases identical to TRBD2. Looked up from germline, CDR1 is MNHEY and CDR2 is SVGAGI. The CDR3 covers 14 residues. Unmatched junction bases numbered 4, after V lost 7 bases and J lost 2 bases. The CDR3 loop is CASNRGGAYNEQFF. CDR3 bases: TGTGCCAGCAATCGGGGGGGCGCCTACAATGAGCAGTTCTTC.

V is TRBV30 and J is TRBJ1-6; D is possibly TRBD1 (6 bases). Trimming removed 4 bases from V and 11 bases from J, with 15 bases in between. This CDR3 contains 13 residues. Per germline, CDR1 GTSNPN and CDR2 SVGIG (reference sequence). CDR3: CAWKARGEAPLHF. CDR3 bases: TGTGCCTGGAAGGCTAGGGGGGAGGCACCCCTCCACTTT.